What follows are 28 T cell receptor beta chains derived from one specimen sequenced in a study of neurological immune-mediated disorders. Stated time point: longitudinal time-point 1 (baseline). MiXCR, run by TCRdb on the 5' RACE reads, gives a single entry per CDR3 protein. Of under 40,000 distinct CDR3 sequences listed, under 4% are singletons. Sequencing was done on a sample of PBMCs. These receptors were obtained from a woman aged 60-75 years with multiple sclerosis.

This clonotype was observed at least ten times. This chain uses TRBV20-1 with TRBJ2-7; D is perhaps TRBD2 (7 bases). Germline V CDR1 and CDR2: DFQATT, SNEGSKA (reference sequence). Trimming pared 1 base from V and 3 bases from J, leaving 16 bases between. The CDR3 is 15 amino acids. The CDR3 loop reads CSARGLGGADYEQYF. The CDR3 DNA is TGCAGTGCTAGAGGGTTGGGGGGGGCTGACTACGAGCAGTACTTC.

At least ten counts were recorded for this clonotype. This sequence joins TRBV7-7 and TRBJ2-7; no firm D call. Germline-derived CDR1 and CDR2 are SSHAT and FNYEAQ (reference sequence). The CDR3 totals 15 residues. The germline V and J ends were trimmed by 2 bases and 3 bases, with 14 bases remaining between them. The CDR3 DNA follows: TGTGCCAGCAGCTTAAATCCGGCCCCCGACTACGAGCAGTACTTC. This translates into CASSLNPAPDYEQYF. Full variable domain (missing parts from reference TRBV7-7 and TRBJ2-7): GAGVSQSPRYKVTKRGQDVTLRCDPISSHATLYWYQQALGQGPEFLTYFNYEAQPDKSGLPSDRFSAERPEGSISTLTIQRTEQRDSAMYRCASSLNPAPDYEQYFGPGTRLTVT.

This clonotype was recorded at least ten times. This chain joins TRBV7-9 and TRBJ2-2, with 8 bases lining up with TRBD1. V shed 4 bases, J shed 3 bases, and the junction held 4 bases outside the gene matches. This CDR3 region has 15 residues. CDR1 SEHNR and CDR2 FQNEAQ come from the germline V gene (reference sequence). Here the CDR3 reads CASSSGTGDTGELFF. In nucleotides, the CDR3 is TGTGCCAGCAGCTCCGGGACAGGCGACACCGGGGAGCTGTTTTTT.

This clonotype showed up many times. CDR3 DNA: TGTGCCAGCAGTGGGCTCTACGGGGGTCTCCCCTCTGGGGCCAACGTCCTGACTTTC. This codes for CASSGLYGGLPSGANVLTF. The rearrangement uses TRBV25-1 and TRBJ2-6, with a possible D match to TRBD2 (6 bases). The V and J ends lost 4 bases and 0 bases respectively, with 19 bases between them. CDR1 and CDR2 from the germline V gene are MGHDK and SYGVNS. CDR3 length equals 19 residues.

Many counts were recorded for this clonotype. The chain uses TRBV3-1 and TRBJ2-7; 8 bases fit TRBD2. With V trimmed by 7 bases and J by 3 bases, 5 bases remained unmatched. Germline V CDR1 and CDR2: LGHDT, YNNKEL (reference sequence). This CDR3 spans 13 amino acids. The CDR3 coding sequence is TGTGCCAGCACCACGGGGGGGAACTACGAGCAGTACTTC. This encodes CASTTGGNYEQYF.

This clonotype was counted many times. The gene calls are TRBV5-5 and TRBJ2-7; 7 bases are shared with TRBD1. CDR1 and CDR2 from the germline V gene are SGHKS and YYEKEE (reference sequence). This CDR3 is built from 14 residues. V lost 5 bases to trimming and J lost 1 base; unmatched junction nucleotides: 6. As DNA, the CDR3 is TGTGCCAGCAGACAACTGACAGGGTCCTACGAGCAGTACTTC. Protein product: CASRQLTGSYEQYF.

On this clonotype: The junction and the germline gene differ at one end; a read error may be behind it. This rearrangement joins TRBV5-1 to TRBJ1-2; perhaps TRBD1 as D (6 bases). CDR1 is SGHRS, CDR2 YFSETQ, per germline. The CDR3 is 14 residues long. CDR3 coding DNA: TGCGTCAGCAGTCGGGAAGGGGGGAACTATGGCTACACCTTC. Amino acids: CVSSREGGNYGYTF.

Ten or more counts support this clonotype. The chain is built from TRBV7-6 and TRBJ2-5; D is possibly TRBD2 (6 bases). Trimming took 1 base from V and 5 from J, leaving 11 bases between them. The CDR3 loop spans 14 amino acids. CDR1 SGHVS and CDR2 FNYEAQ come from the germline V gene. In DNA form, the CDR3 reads TGTGCCAGCAGCTTAGGACGTGGGAGGGAGACCCAGTACTTC. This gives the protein CASSLGRGRETQYF.

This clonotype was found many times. The CDR3 protein is CSARVQSGGVTSTDTQYF. CDR3 DNA: TGCAGTGCTAGAGTACAAAGCGGGGGGGTTACTAGCACAGATACGCAGTATTTT. The rearrangement uses TRBV20-1 and TRBJ2-3; 10 nucleotides agree with TRBD2. V dropped 1 base and J dropped 0; count of bases not matched to a gene: 10. This CDR3 has 18 amino acids. CDR1 is DFQATT, CDR2 SNEGSKA, per germline (reference sequence).

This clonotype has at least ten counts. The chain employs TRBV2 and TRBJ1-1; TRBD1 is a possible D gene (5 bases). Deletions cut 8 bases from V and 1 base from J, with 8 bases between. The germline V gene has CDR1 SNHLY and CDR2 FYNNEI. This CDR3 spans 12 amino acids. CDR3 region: CASGARNTEAFF. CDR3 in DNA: TGTGCCAGCGGGGCGAGGAACACTGAAGCTTTCTTT.

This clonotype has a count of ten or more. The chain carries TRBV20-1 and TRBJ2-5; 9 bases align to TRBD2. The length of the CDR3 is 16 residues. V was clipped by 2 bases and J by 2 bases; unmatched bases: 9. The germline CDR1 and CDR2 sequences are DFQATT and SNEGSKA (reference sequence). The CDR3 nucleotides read TGCAGTGCTAGACCTCATAGCGGGGGACCACAAGAGACCCAGTACTTC. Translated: CSARPHSGGPQETQYF.

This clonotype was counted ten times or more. CDR3 sequence: CATSRGDTNTEAFF. The CDR3 region has the DNA TGTGCCACCAGCAGAGGGGATACGAACACTGAAGCTTTCTTT. The V call is TRBV15, the J call TRBJ1-1; unclear D gene. The CDR3 consists of 14 residues. Germline values: CDR1 LNHNV, CDR2 YYDKDF (reference sequence). The germline V and J ends were trimmed by 1 base and 1 base, with 7 bases remaining between them.

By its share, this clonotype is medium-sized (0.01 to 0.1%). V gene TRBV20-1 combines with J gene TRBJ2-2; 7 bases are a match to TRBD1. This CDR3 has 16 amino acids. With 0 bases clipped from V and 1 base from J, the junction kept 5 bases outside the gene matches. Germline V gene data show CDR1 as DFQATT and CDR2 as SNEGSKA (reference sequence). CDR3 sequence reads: CSAREGRQGNTGELFF. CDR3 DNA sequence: TGCAGTGCTAGAGAGGGGCGACAGGGGAACACCGGGGAGCTGTTTTTT.

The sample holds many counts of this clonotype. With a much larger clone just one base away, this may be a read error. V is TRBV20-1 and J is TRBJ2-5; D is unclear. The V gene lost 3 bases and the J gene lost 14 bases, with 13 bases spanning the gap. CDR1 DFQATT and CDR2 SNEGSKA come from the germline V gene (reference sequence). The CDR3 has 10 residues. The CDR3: CSASKPPKYF. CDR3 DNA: TGCAGTGCTAGTAAACCGCCCAAATACTTC.

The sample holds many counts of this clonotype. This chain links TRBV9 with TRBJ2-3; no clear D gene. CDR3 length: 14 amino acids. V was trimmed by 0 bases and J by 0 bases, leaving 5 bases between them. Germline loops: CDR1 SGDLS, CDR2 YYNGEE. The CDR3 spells CASSVALSTDTQYF. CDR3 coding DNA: TGTGCCAGCAGCGTAGCGCTTAGCACAGATACGCAGTATTTT.

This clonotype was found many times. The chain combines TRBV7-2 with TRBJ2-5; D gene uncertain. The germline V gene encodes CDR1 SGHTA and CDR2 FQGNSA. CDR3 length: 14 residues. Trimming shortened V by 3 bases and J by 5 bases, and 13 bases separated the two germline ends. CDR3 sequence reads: CASSFSLTRETQYF. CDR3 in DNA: TGTGCCAGCAGCTTTAGTCTAACGCGGGAGACCCAGTACTTC.

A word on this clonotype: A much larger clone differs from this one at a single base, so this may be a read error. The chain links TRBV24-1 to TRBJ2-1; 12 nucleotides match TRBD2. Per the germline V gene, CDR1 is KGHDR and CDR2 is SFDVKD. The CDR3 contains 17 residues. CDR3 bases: TGTGCCACCAGTGATCCGACTAGCGGGAGCTCCTACAATGCGCAGTTCTTC. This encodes CATSDPTSGSSYNAQFF.

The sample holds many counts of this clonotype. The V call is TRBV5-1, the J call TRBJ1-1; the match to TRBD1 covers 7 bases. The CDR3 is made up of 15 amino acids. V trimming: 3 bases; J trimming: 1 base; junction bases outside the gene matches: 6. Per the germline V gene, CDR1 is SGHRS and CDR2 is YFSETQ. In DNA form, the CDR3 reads TGCGCCAGCAGCTCCCGGACAGGAGAGAACACTGAAGCTTTCTTT. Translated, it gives CASSSRTGENTEAFF.

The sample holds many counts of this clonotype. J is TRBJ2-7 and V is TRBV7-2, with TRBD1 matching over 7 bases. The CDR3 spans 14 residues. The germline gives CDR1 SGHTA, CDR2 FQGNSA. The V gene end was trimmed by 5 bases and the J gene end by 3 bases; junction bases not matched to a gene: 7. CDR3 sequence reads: CASSEGDRDYEQYF. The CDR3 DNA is TGTGCCAGCAGCGAAGGCGACAGGGACTACGAGCAGTACTTC.

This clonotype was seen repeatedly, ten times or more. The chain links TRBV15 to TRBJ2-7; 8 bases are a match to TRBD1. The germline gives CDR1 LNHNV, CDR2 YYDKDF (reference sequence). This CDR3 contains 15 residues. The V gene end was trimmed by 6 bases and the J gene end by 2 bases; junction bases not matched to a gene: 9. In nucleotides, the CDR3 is TGTGCCACCAGAGGCCCCGGGGACAGGACCTACGAGCAGTACTTC. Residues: CATRGPGDRTYEQYF.

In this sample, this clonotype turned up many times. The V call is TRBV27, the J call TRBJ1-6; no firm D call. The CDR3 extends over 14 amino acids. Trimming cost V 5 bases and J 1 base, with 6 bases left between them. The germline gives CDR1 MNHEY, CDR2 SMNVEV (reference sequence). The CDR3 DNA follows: TGTGCCAGCAGTCTCAGATCCTATAATTCACCCCTCCACTTT. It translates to CASSLRSYNSPLHF.

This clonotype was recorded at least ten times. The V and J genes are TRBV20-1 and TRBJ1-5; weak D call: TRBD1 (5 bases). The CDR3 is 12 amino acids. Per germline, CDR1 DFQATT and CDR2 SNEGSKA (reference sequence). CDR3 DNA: TGCGGTGGGGGGGATAGCAATCAGCCCCAGCATTTT. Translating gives CGGGDSNQPQHF.

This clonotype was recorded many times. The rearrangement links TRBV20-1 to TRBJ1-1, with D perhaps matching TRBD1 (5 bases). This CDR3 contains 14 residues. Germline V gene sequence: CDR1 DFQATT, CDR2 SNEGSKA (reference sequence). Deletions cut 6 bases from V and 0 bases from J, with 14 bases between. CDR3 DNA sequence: TGCAGTGCCCAATCCCCGACAGTGAACACTGAAGCTTTCTTT. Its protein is CSAQSPTVNTEAFF.

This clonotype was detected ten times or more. The CDR3 spells CASSPTGMGPGYTF. The CDR3, as DNA: TGTGCCAGCAGCCCGACAGGGATGGGGCCTGGCTACACCTTC. The chain uses TRBV7-6 and TRBJ1-2; 7 positions match TRBD1. The germline CDR1 and CDR2 sequences are SGHVS and FNYEAQ. V lost 5 bases and J lost 7; bases outside the gene matches: 10. This CDR3 has 14 amino acids.

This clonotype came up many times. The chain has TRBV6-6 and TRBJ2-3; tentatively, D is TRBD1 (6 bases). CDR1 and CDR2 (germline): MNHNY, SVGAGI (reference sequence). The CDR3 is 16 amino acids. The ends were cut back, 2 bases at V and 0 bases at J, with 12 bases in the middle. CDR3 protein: CASSYVTRGSTDTQYF. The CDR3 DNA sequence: TGTGCCAGCAGTTACGTTACCAGGGGTAGCACAGATACGCAGTATTTT.

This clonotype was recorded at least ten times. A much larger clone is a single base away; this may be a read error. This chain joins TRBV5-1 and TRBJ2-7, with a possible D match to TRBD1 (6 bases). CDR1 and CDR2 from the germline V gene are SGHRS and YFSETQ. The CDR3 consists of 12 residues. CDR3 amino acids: CASSQRDIPLNF. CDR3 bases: TGCGCCAGCAGCCAGAGGGACATCCCGCTGAACTTC.

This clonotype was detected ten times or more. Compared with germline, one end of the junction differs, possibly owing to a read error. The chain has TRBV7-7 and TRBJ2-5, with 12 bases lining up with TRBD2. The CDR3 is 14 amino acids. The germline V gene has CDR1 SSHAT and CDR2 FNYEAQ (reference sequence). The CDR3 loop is CASSLGLAGRTQYF. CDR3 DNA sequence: TGTGCTAGCAGCTTAGGACTAGCGGGGCGGACCCAGTACTTC.

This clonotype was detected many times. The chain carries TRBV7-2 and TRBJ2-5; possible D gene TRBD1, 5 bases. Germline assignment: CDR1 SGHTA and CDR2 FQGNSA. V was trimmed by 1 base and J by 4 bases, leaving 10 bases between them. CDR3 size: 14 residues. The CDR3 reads CASSLGGAGETQYF. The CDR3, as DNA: TGTGCCAGCAGCTTAGGGGGCGCAGGAGAGACCCAGTACTTC. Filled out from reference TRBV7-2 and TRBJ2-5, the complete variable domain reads GAGVSQSPSNKVTEKGKDVELRCDPISGHTALYWYRQSLGQGLEFLIYFQGNSAPDKSGLPSDRFSAERTGGSVSTLTIQRTQQEDSAVYLCASSLGGAGETQYFGPGTRLLVL.